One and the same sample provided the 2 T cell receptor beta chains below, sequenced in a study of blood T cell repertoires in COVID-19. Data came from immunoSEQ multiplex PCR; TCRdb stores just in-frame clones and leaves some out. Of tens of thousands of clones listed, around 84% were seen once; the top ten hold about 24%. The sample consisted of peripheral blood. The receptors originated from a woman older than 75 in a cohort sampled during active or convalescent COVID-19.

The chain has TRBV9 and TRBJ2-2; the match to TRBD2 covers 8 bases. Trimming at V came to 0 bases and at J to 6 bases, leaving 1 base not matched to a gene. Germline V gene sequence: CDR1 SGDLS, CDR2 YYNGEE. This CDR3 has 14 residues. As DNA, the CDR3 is TGTGCCAGCAGCGTAGCGGGAGGGCCCGGGGAGCTGTTTTTT. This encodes CASSVAGGPGELFF.

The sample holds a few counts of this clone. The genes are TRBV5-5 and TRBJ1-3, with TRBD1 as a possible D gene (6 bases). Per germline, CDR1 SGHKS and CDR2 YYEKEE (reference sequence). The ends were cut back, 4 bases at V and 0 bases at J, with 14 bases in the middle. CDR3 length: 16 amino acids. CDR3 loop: CASSGEYRASGNTIYF. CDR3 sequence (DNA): TGTGCCAGCAGCGGAGAGTACAGGGCCTCTGGAAACACCATATATTTT.